A single sample gave rise to the 20 T cell receptor beta chains below, sequenced in a study of regulatory T cells in long-lasting Graves disease. For TCR beta, libraries came from iRepertoire HTBI primers and Arm-PCR of CDR3 regions. TCRdb ran MiXCR on the multiplex PCR reads and lists one entry per CDR3 protein. The sample lists roughly 430,000 distinct CDR3 sequences; 16% were seen once. The sample's time point: newly diagnosed GD, antithyroid drugs for less than 3 months. PBMC-extracted RNA yielded the TCR library. The same data also contributed to another study, on T cells in Graves' hyperthyroidism and ophthalmopathy.

Specimen: peripheral blood mononuclear cells (PBMCs), collected at new diagnosis, from a patient treated with antithyroid drugs. All receptors come from a woman between 25 and 40 years old with Graves disease.

CDR3 loop: CASSYGSSRPNKVETQYF. The DNA for the CDR3 is TGTGCCAGCAGTTACGGGTCCTCTAGGCCCAATAAAGTGGAGACCCAGTACTTC. The J gene is TRBJ2-5, the V gene TRBV6-2 or TRBV6-3; D gene unclear. Trimming cost V 2 bases and J 5 bases, with 24 bases left between them. CDR1 and CDR2 from the germline V gene are MNHEY and SVGEGT. The CDR3 sequence is 18 residues long.

CDR3 DNA sequence: TGCGCCAGCAGCCAAGCCCGATCCCTGGGCGAGCAGTACTTC. Translating it yields CASSQARSLGEQYF. The chain joins TRBV4-1 to TRBJ2-7; D gene unclear. The CDR3 runs to 14 residues. Germline CDR1 and CDR2: MGHRA and YSYEKL. The V end lost 1 base, the J end lost 6 bases, and 13 bases lay between the germline ends.

This clonotype was found many times. This sequence joins TRBV28 and TRBJ2-1, with D unclear. The V end was cut by 3 bases, the J end by 9 bases, with 6 bases between. This CDR3 region has 11 residues. Germline V gives CDR1 MDHEN, CDR2 SYDVKM. The CDR3: CASSLRSEQFF. CDR3 DNA: TGTGCCAGCAGTTTGAGGAGTGAGCAGTTCTTC.

This clonotype was recorded many times. The gene calls are TRBV27 and TRBJ2-1; the D call may be TRBD1 or TRBD2 (7 bases each). Germline V lookup: CDR1 MNHEY, CDR2 SMNVEV (reference sequence). V lost 4 bases and J 1 base, leaving 17 bases between the germline ends. The CDR3 contains 17 residues. The CDR3: CASSSRGGWGSYNEQFF. CDR3 DNA sequence: TGTGCCAGCAGTTCCAGGGGGGGTTGGGGATCCTACAATGAGCAGTTCTTC.

This clonotype was counted at least ten times. The chain has TRBV9 and TRBJ2-7; 9 positions agree with TRBD1. Germline V gives CDR1 SGDLS, CDR2 YYNGEE. CDR3 length: 15 amino acids. Trimming cost V 2 bases and J 5 bases; bases outside gene matches: 8. CDR3 in amino acids: CASSVAGTGHDEQYF. As DNA, the CDR3 is TGTGCCAGCAGCGTGGCCGGGACAGGGCACGACGAGCAGTACTTC.

This clonotype showed up just once. The rearrangement joins TRBV7-9 to TRBJ1-2, with a possible D match to TRBD1 (5 bases). Trimming removed 1 base from V and 6 bases from J, with 21 bases in between. CDR1 and CDR2 from the germline V gene are SEHNR and FQNEAQ (reference sequence). This CDR3 comprises 17 residues. CDR3 DNA sequence: TGTGCCAGCAGCTTAGATGGCGGTGGCGGGGGGGGTGATGGCTACACCTTC. Its protein is CASSLDGGGGGGDGYTF. The whole variable domain, filled in from reference TRBV7-9 and TRBJ1-2, reads DTGVSQNPRHKITKRGQNVTFRCDPISEHNRLYWYRQTLGQGPEFLTYFQNEAQLEKSRLLSDRFSAERPKGSFSTLEIQRTEQGDSAMYLCASSLDGGGGGGDGYTFGSGTRLTVV.

This clonotype was detected ten times or more. CDR3 nucleotide sequence: TGTGCCAGCAGCCTCTTTTACGAGCAGTTCTTC. This sequence encodes CASSLFYEQFF. This sequence joins TRBV13 and TRBJ2-1, with no clear D. Germline-derived CDR1 and CDR2 are PRHDT and FYEKMQ (reference sequence). The V and J ends lost 5 bases and 10 bases respectively, with 9 bases between them. This CDR3 comprises 11 residues.

The chain combines TRBV10-1 with TRBJ2-1; either TRBD1 or TRBD2 may fit D (6 bases each). The CDR3 runs to 13 residues. The V gene lost 5 bases and the J gene lost 8 bases, with 13 bases spanning the gap. From germline, CDR1 is WNHNN and CDR2 SYGVQD (reference sequence). This chain's CDR3 is CASSYTGTYEQFF. Written as DNA, the CDR3 is TGCGCCAGCAGTTACACAGGGACTTATGAGCAGTTCTTC.

V and J are TRBV5-1 and TRBJ2-3; D is perhaps TRBD2 (7 bases). The germline CDR1 and CDR2 sequences are SGHRS and YFSETQ. V was shortened by 4 bases and J by 5 bases, with 17 bases between the two germline ends. The CDR3 is 15 residues long. DNA for the CDR3: TGCGCCAGCAGCCCCCGCGCGGGGGCTGAAGATACGCAGTATTTT. This translates into CASSPRAGAEDTQYF.

This clonotype occurred a few times. The V gene is TRBV18, the J gene TRBJ2-1; D possibly corresponds to TRBD2 (5 bases). The V and J ends lost 3 bases and 1 base respectively, with 13 bases between them. Germline V gene sequence: CDR1 KGHSH, CDR2 LQKENI. The CDR3 sequence is 16 residues long. In DNA, the CDR3 is TGTGCCAGCTCACCTGCCCTAAGCGGATCCTACAATGAGCAGTTCTTC. The encoded protein is CASSPALSGSYNEQFF. The full variable domain, its missing parts supplied by reference TRBV18 and TRBJ2-1, is NAGVMQNPRHLVRRRGQEARLRCSPMKGHSHVYWYRQLPEEGLKFMVYLQKENIIDESGMPKERFSAEFPKEGPSILRIQQVVRGDSAAYFCASSPALSGSYNEQFFGPGTRLTVL.

This clonotype was seen at least ten times. The chain links TRBV29-1 to TRBJ2-1; 7 nucleotides agree with TRBD1. The junction had 15 bases not matched to a gene; V was cut back by 4 bases and J by 12 bases. The CDR3 runs to 14 residues. Per the germline V gene, CDR1 is SQVTM and CDR2 is ANQGSEA. The CDR3 DNA is TGCAGCGTTGTAGGGGGCAGGGGGTTTCCTAGGCAGTTCTTC. Translated, it gives CSVVGGRGFPRQFF.

In regard to this clonotype: A read error is possible here, since a much larger clone lies one base away. V usage is TRBV9 and J usage is TRBJ2-3; the match to TRBD1 covers 7 bases. Per the germline V gene, CDR1 is SGDLS and CDR2 is YYNGEE. This CDR3 is built from 16 residues. CDR3 protein: CAGSSPDRSDTDTQYF. DNA for the CDR3: TGTGCCGGCAGCTCCCCGGACAGGAGTGACACAGATACGCAGTATTTT. Together with reference TRBV9 and TRBJ2-3, the CDR3 gives the full variable domain: DSGVTQTPKHLITATGQRVTLRCSPRSGDLSVYWYQQSLDQGLQFLIQYYNGEERAKGNILERFSAQQFPDLHSELNLSSLELGDSALYFCAGSSPDRSDTDTQYFGPGTRLTVL.

This clonotype was seen a handful of times. The chain couples TRBV18 to TRBJ1-3; 7 nucleotides align to TRBD1. The V segment lost 6 bases and the J segment 1 base; nucleotides outside the gene matches: 9. The CDR3 contains 16 residues. CDR1 is KGHSH and CDR2 is LQKENI in the germline V gene. This CDR3 reads CASSTNRQGSGNTIYF. The CDR3 region has the DNA TGTGCCAGCTCCACCAACAGACAGGGTTCTGGAAACACCATATATTTT.

This clonotype occurred many times. The gene calls are TRBV7-3 and TRBJ2-1, with D perhaps matching TRBD2 (6 bases). CDR1 and CDR2 from the germline V gene are SGHTA and FQGTGA. V gave up 5 bases and J gave up 4 bases, with 15 bases separating them. The CDR3 loop spans 15 amino acids. The CDR3 DNA is TGTGCCAGCAGCCACAGTAGCGGAGGGTACAATGAGCAGTTCTTC. Protein product: CASSHSSGGYNEQFF.

This clonotype was recorded at least ten times. The chain carries TRBV29-1 and TRBJ2-3; D uncertain. V gave up 6 bases and J gave up 4 bases, with 11 bases separating them. Germline V gene sequence: CDR1 SQVTM, CDR2 ANQGSEA. The CDR3 consists of 12 residues. As DNA, the CDR3 is TGCAGCGTGACAAAGGCGGCAGATACGCAGTATTTT. This sequence encodes CSVTKAADTQYF.

This clonotype has just a few counts. The chain uses TRBV30 and TRBJ2-5; D is undetermined. CDR1 and CDR2 (germline): GTSNPN, SVGIG (reference sequence). Trimming removed 4 bases at V and 0 bases at J, with 12 bases between. This CDR3 has 14 residues. The CDR3 nucleotides are TGTGCCTGGAATAAACGGCCGTACCAAGAGACCCAGTACTTC. As protein: CAWNKRPYQETQYF.

This clonotype was counted many times. This chain joins TRBV28 and TRBJ2-2; 10 nucleotides line up with TRBD2. The CDR3 totals 15 residues. J was trimmed by 4 bases and V by 4 bases; bases with no gene match: 3. Germline CDR1 and CDR2: MDHEN and SYDVKM. For the CDR3, the DNA is TGTGCCAGCAGTTCTAGCGGGAGTCGCACCGGGGAGCTGTTTTTT. This translates into CASSSSGSRTGELFF. The entire variable domain, with the rest obtained from reference TRBV28 and TRBJ2-2, is as follows: DVKVTQSSRYLVKRTGEKVFLECVQDMDHENMFWYRQDPGLGLRLIYFSYDVKMKEKGDIPEGYSVSREKKERFSLILESASTNQTSMYLCASSSSGSRTGELFFGEGSRLTVL.

The V call is TRBV20-1, the J call TRBJ2-3; 8 positions agree with TRBD2. Germline V gene sequence: CDR1 DFQATT, CDR2 SNEGSKA (reference sequence). This CDR3 has 16 residues. The CDR3 loop is CTIDSREGLGTDTQYF. CDR3 in DNA: TGCACTATAGATTCACGGGAGGGCCTCGGCACAGATACGCAGTATTTT.

This clonotype was seen ten or more times. This rearrangement joins TRBV7-8 to TRBJ2-7; the D gene is possibly TRBD2 (7 bases). The germline CDR1 and CDR2 sequences are SGHVS and FQNEAQ. The ends were cut back, 6 bases at V and 1 base at J, with 16 bases in the middle. The CDR3 has 15 residues. The CDR3, as DNA: TGTGCCAGCAGTAATCGCAGGGGAGGGTCCTACGAGCAGTACTTC. Translated: CASSNRRGGSYEQYF.

As for this clonotype: This may come from a read error, since a much larger clone is one base off. The V call is TRBV20-1, the J call TRBJ2-7, with 11 bases fitting TRBD2. Trimming took 4 bases from V and 7 from J; bases not matched to a gene: 18. Germline-derived CDR1 and CDR2 are DFQATT and SNEGSKA (reference sequence). The CDR3 totals 17 residues. The CDR3 DNA reads TGCAGTGCTACACCCCGACGGGGACTAGCGGAGGGCAATGAGCAGTACTTC. Its protein is CSATPRRGLAEGNEQYF.